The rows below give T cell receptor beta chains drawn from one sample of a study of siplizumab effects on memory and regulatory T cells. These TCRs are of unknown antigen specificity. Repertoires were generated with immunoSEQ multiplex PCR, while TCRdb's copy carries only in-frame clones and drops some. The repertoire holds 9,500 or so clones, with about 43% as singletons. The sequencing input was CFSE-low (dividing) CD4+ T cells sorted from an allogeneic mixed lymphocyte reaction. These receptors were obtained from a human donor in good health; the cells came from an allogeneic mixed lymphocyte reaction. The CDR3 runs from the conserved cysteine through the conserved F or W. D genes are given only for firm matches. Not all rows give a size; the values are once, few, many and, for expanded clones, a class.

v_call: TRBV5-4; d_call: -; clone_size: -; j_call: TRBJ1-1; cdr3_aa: CASSSTRMNTEAFF; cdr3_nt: TGTGCCAGCAGCTCAACTCGTATGAACACTGAAGCTTTCTTT
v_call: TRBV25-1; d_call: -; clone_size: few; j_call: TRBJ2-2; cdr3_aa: CASSYSRLTGELFF; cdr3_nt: TGTGCCAGCAGCTACTCCCGTCTCACCGGGGAGCTGTTTTTT
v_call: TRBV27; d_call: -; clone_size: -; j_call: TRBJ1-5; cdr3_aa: CASSFRVRQPQHF; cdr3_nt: TGTGCCAGCAGTTTCAGGGTGAGGCAGCCCCAGCATTTT
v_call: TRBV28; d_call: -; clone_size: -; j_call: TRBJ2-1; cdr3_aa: CASSLDGYNEQFF; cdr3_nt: TGTGCCAGCAGTTTAGACGGCTACAATGAGCAGTTCTTC
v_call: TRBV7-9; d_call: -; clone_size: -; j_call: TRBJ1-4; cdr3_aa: CASSSRAATNEKLFF; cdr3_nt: TGTGCCAGCAGCTCCCGGGCCGCAACTAATGAAAAACTGTTTTTT
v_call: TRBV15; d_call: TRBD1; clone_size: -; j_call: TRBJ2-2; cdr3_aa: CAAGAGTGDTGELFF; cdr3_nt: TGTGCCGCTGGGGCCGGGACAGGGGACACCGGGGAGCTGTTTTTT
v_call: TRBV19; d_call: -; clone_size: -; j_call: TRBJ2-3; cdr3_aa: CASSNYRDPDTQYF; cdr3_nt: TGTGCCAGTAGTAATTACAGGGACCCAGATACGCAGTATTTT
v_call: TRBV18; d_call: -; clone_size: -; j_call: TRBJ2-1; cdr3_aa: CASSPQRGSASRAYNEQFF; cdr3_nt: TGTGCCAGCTCACCACAAAGAGGATCGGCTTCCCGGGCGTACAATGAGCAGTTCTTC
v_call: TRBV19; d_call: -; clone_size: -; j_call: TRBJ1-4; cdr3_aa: CASSISEKLFF; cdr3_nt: TGTGCCAGTAGTATTAGCGAAAAACTGTTTTTT
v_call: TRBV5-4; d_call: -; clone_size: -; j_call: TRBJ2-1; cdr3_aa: CASSIRLTYNEQFF; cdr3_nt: TGTGCCAGCAGCATACGATTGACCTACAATGAGCAGTTCTTC
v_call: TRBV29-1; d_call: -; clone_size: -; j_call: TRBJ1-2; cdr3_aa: CSVGGFYGYTF; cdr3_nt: TGCAGCGTTGGGGGGTTTTATGGCTACACCTTC
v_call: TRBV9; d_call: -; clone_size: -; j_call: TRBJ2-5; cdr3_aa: CASSIFGPGQYQETQYF; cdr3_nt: TGTGCCAGCAGCATCTTCGGCCCAGGACAGTACCAAGAGACCCAGTACTTC
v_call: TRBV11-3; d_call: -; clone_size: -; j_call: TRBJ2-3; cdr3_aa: CASSLGGVAADTQYF; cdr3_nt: TGTGCCAGCAGCTTAGGGGGGGTGGCAGCAGATACGCAGTATTTT
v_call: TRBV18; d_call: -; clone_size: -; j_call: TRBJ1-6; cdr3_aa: CASSDNRDSPLHF; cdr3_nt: TGTGCCAGCTCCGACAATAGGGATTCACCCCTCCACTTT
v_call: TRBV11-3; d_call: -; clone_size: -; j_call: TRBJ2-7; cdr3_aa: CASSLAGTPDYEQYF; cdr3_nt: TGTGCCAGCAGCTTAGCCGGGACACCAGATTACGAGCAGTACTTC
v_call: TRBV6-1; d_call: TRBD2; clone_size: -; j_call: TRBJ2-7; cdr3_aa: CASQMGGRAWEQYF; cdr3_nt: TGTGCCAGCCAGATGGGCGGGAGGGCCTGGGAGCAGTACTTC
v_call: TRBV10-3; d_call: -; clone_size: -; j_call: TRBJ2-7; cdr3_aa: CAISESGSGYEQYF; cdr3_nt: TGTGCCATCAGTGAGTCGGGTAGCGGCTACGAGCAGTACTTC
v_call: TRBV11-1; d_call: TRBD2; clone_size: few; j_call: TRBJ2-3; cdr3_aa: CASSLRLAGATDTQYF; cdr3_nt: TGTGCCAGCAGCCTCCGGCTAGCGGGAGCAACAGATACGCAGTATTTT
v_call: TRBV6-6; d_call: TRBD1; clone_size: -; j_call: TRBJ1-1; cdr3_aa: CASSRGTDEAFF; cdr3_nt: TGTGCCAGCAGTCGCGGGACAGATGAAGCTTTCTTT
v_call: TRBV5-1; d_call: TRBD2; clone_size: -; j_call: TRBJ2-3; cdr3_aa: CASSPVRTSGSTDTQYF; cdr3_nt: TGCGCCAGCAGTCCAGTTCGGACTAGCGGGAGCACAGATACGCAGTATTTT
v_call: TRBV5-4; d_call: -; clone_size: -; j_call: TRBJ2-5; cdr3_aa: CASSFGRQETQYF; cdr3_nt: TGTGCCAGCAGCTTTGGCAGACAAGAGACCCAGTACTTC
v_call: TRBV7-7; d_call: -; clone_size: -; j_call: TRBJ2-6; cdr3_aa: CASSPRSPQSRANVLTF; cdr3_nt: TGTGCCAGCAGCCCGCGGTCGCCACAAAGTCGGGCCAACGTCCTGACTTTC
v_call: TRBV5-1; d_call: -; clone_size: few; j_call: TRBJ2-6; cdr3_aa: CASSLGDSGANVLTF; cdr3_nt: TGCGCCAGCAGCTTGGGCGACTCTGGGGCCAACGTCCTGACTTTC
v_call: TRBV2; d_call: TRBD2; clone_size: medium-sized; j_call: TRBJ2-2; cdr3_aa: CASKSSGSVTGELFF; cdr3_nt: TGTGCCAGCAAGTCTAGCGGGAGCGTCACCGGGGAGCTGTTTTTT
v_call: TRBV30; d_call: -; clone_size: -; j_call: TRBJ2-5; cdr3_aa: CAWSGTLTMETQYF; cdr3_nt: TGTGCCTGGAGTGGGACTCTTACGATGGAGACCCAGTACTTC
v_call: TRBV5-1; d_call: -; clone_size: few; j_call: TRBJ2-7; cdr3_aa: CASSLTGGAYEQYF; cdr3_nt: TGCGCCAGCAGCTTGACCGGGGGAGCCTACGAGCAGTACTTC
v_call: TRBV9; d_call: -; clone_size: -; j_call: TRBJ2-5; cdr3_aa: CASSVSVEETQYF; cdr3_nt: TGTGCCAGCAGCGTAAGTGTGGAAGAGACCCAGTACTTC
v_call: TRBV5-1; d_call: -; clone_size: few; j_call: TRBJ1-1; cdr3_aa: CASSLAQPREGTEAFF; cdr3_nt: TGCGCCAGCAGCTTGGCGCAGCCTAGGGAGGGCACTGAAGCTTTCTTT
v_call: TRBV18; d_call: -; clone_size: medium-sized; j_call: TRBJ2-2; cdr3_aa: CASSPFLTYTGELFF; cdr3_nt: TGTGCCAGCTCACCGTTCCTCACCTACACCGGGGAGCTGTTTTTT
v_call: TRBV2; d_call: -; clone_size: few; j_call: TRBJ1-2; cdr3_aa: CASSEGGRTNYGYTF; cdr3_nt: TGTGCCAGCAGTGAAGGGGGACGGACTAACTATGGCTACACCTTC
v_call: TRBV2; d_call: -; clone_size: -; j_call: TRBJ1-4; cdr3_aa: CASRETEYYEKLFF; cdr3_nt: TGTGCCAGCAGGGAAACAGAGTACTATGAAAAACTGTTTTTT
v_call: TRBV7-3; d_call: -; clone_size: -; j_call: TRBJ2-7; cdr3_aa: CASSLRLEGNEQYF; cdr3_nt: TGTGCCAGCAGCTTAAGACTAGAGGGTAACGAGCAGTACTTC
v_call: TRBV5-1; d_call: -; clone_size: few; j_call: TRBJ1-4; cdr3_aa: CASSLAWSMREKLFF; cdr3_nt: TGCGCCAGCAGCTTGGCCTGGAGTATGAGGGAAAAACTGTTTTTT
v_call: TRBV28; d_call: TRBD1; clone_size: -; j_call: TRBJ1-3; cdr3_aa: CASSLPGGANTIYF; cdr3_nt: TGTGCCAGCAGTTTACCAGGGGGCGCAAACACCATATATTTT
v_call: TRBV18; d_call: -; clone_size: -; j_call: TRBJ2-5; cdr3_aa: CASSPRSGGEQYF; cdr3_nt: TGTGCCAGCTCACCACGATCTGGGGGTGAGCAGTACTTC
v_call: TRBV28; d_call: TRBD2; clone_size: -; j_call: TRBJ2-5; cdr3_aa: CASSSAGLAGKTQYF; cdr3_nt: TGTGCCAGCAGTTCCGCGGGACTAGCGGGGAAGACCCAGTACTTC